This passage covers 22 T cell receptor beta chains from one sample sequenced in a study of shared clonotypes between healthy human individuals. Clones were sequenced by immunoSEQ multiplex PCR, and TCRdb holds only the in-frame ones, with some missing. The table lists about 480,000 clones, roughly 79% of them singletons. Sample: PBMCs. The receptor source for this set is a woman between 35 and 50 years old in good health. Some clones in this sample may be carry-over from other donors' samples.

The J gene is TRBJ2-1, the V gene TRBV7-2; 7 bases are shared with TRBD1. This CDR3 comprises 16 residues. V was clipped by 2 bases and J by 0 bases; unmatched bases: 4. CDR1 and CDR2 (germline): SGHTA, FQGNSA. The CDR3 DNA reads as TGTGCCAGCAGCTTAACGGGACAGCCCTCCTACAATGAGCAGTTCTTC. Translation gives CASSLTGQPSYNEQFF.

This clone occurred a few times. The chain joins TRBV6-1 to TRBJ1-1; D not resolved. Germline V gene lookup returns CDR1 MNHNS and CDR2 SASEGT. The CDR3 has 14 residues. Trimming stripped 4 bases from V and 1 base from J, with 10 bases between. CDR3 nucleotides: TGTGCCAGCAGTGCCTACGATCAGAACACTGAAGCTTTCTTT. Amino acids: CASSAYDQNTEAFF.

The chain couples TRBV6-1 to TRBJ2-7, with D possibly called TRBD1 or TRBD2 (7 bases each). Germline V gene data show CDR1 as MNHNS and CDR2 as SASEGT. V was cut by 4 bases and J by 7 bases, with 17 bases left in between. CDR3 length: 14 amino acids. The CDR3 spells CASSGRQGGREQYF. The CDR3 nucleotides are TGTGCCAGCAGTGGCCGCCAGGGGGGGAGAGAGCAGTACTTC.

V gene TRBV25-1 combines with J gene TRBJ2-3; 9 bases are a match to TRBD2. The CDR3 sequence is 16 residues long. V dropped 3 bases and J dropped 0; count of bases not matched to a gene: 4. In germline, CDR1 is MGHDK, CDR2 SYGVNS. DNA for the CDR3: TGTGCCAGCAGTGAGCGACTAGCGGCTAGCACAGATACGCAGTATTTT. As protein: CASSERLAASTDTQYF.

V gene TRBV12-2 combines with J gene TRBJ2-7. TRBV12-2 has pseudogene status. CDR3 length: 17 amino acids. CDR3 coding DNA: TGTGCAAGTCGCTTTCAGCAGAAACCCACCAAATACTACGAGCAGTACTTC. Its translation: CASRFQQKPTKYYEQYF.

The chain has TRBV7-9 and TRBJ2-5; D not certain. Germline-derived CDR1 and CDR2 are SEHNR and FQNEAQ (reference sequence). CDR3 length: 15 amino acids. V lost 6 bases and J lost 7, with 21 bases in between. The CDR3 region is CASRIEGPDSVTQYF. Written as DNA, the CDR3 is TGTGCCAGCAGAATAGAAGGGCCAGACTCTGTGACCCAGTACTTC.

This rearrangement joins TRBV25-1 to TRBJ2-3, with D hard to call. The germline V gene has CDR1 MGHDK and CDR2 SYGVNS. The CDR3 has 14 amino acids. The ends were cut back, 3 bases at V and 1 base at J, with 8 bases in the middle. The CDR3 DNA reads as TGTGCCAGCAGTGATGTGACTGGCACAGATACGCAGTATTTT. Translation: CASSDVTGTDTQYF.

The chain combines TRBV2 with TRBJ2-7; 16 bases agree with TRBD2. With V trimmed by 3 bases and J by 7 bases, 9 bases remained unmatched. This CDR3 region has 17 residues. Looked up from germline, CDR1 is SNHLY and CDR2 is FYNNEI. The CDR3 spells CASSEGLAGGPGGEQYF. The CDR3 DNA follows: TGTGCCAGCAGTGAGGGACTAGCGGGAGGGCCGGGAGGAGAGCAGTACTTC.

This chain links TRBV5-8 with TRBJ1-2; TRBD1 is a possible D gene (6 bases). In germline, CDR1 is SGHTS, CDR2 YDEGEE. Trimming shortened V by 4 bases and J by 0 bases, and 13 bases separated the two germline ends. The CDR3 is 15 amino acids. Written as DNA, the CDR3 is TGTGCCAGCAGCCAACGGAGGGGGACTAACTATGGCTACACCTTC. This encodes CASSQRRGTNYGYTF.

This chain uses TRBV9 with TRBJ2-5, with 9 bases that match TRBD1. This CDR3 region has 16 residues. J gave up 0 bases and V 3 bases, and 6 bases lay outside the gene matches. The germline gives CDR1 SGDLS, CDR2 YYNGEE. CDR3 region: CASSGRDRANQETQYF. The CDR3 coding sequence is TGTGCCAGCAGCGGACGGGACAGGGCAAACCAAGAGACCCAGTACTTC.

The sample holds one count of this clone. The rearrangement links TRBV28 to TRBJ2-7; D gene uncertain. V dropped 3 bases and J dropped 1 base, with 19 bases sitting between them. The CDR3 runs 17 residues. The germline CDR1 and CDR2 sequences are MDHEN and SYDVKM. The CDR3 sequence is CASSFVLLGVSSYEQYF. The CDR3 DNA reads as TGTGCCAGCAGTTTTGTTTTACTCGGAGTTTCATCCTACGAGCAGTACTTC.

The gene calls are TRBV7-8 and TRBJ2-7; D uncertain. The CDR3 loop spans 15 amino acids. Germline CDR1 is SGHVS and CDR2 is FQNEAQ. V was trimmed by 5 bases and J by 4 bases, leaving 18 bases between them. Here the CDR3 reads CASSQYPGVGYEQYF. The CDR3 DNA reads as TGTGCCAGCAGCCAATACCCTGGGGTGGGATACGAGCAGTACTTC.

This rearrangement joins TRBV9 to TRBJ2-7, with a possible D match to TRBD1 (6 bases). V gave up 0 bases and J gave up 9 bases, with 13 bases separating them. Germline-derived CDR1 and CDR2 are SGDLS and YYNGEE. The CDR3 covers 13 residues. The CDR3 bases are TGTGCCAGCAGCGTAGAGGGGGATGGCGGGCAGTACTTC. Translated, it gives CASSVEGDGGQYF.

This clone has only one observation. The V gene is TRBV9, the J gene TRBJ2-1, with D possibly being TRBD2 (6 bases). V shed 3 bases and J shed 7 bases, with 17 bases lying between them. Germline CDR1 reads SGDLS; CDR2 reads YYNGEE. The CDR3 contains 15 residues. CDR3 in amino acids: CASSGGGNTGNEQFF. As DNA, the CDR3 is TGTGCCAGCAGCGGGGGCGGGAACACGGGGAATGAGCAGTTCTTC.

The chain couples TRBV19 to TRBJ2-3; D gene ambiguous. Looked up from germline, CDR1 is LNHDA and CDR2 is SQIVND (reference sequence). The CDR3 has 12 residues. Trimming pared 5 bases from V and 6 bases from J, leaving 9 bases between. CDR3 protein: CASSSVFDTQYF. The CDR3, as DNA: TGTGCCAGTAGTTCCGTCTTTGATACGCAGTATTTT.

The gene calls are TRBV7-6 and TRBJ2-1; D gene unclear. V lost 5 bases, J lost 10 bases, and 15 bases lay in between. CDR1 and CDR2 from the germline V gene are SGHVS and FNYEAQ. CDR3 length: 13 amino acids. The CDR3 DNA follows: TGTGCCAGCAGCACCACACCAGGTGTCGAGCAGTTCTTC. Residues: CASSTTPGVEQFF.

V and J are TRBV7-6 and TRBJ1-4, with 8 positions matching TRBD1. V gave up 1 base and J gave up 6 bases; unmatched junction bases: 1. The V gene's germline CDR1 is SGHVS and CDR2 FNYEAQ. The CDR3 contains 14 residues. Here the CDR3 DNA reads TGTGCCAGCAGCTTAGGGGGACAGGATGAAAAACTGTTTTTT. Translation gives CASSLGGQDEKLFF. Combining the CDR3 with reference TRBV7-6 and TRBJ1-4 gives the whole variable domain GAGVSQSPRYKVTKRGQDVALRCDPISGHVSLYWYRQALGQGPEFLTYFNYEAQQDKSGLPNDRFSAERPEGSISTLTIQRTEQRDSAMYRCASSLGGQDEKLFFGSGTQLSVL.

The chain combines TRBV6-1 with TRBJ2-7; D possibly corresponds to TRBD1 (6 bases). Deletions cut 0 bases from V and 2 bases from J, with 14 bases between. The CDR3 runs to 16 residues. The V gene's germline CDR1 is MNHNS and CDR2 SASEGT. The CDR3 sequence is CASSEALPRTAYEQYF. CDR3 nucleotide sequence: TGTGCCAGCAGTGAAGCGCTTCCCCGGACAGCCTACGAGCAGTACTTC.

The chain recombines TRBV28 with TRBJ1-2, with 8 nucleotides matching TRBD1. This CDR3 has 14 amino acids. The V and J ends lost 6 bases and 5 bases, in that order; junction bases with no gene match: 8. The germline CDR1 and CDR2 sequences are MDHEN and SYDVKM. The CDR3 region has the DNA TGTGCCAGCAGGATTCACAGGACAGGGTATGGCTACACCTTC. It codes for CASRIHRTGYGYTF.

In the case of this clone: The junction and the germline gene differ at one end; a read error may be behind it. The CDR3 DNA follows: TGTGCCAGCAGCATAGCTGGGACAGGGGGGTGGACTGAAGCTTTCTTT. Translating it yields CASSIAGTGGWTEAFF. The chain couples TRBV7-2 to TRBJ1-1; 11 bases are shared with TRBD1. Per the germline V gene, CDR1 is SGHTA and CDR2 is FQGNSA. This CDR3 is built from 16 residues.

This clone came up once. The V gene is TRBV10-3, the J gene TRBJ2-5; 8 nucleotides match TRBD1. The ends lost 0 bases at V and 5 bases at J; junction bases unmatched: 8. This CDR3 is 16 amino acids long. The V gene's germline CDR1 is ENHRY and CDR2 SYGVKD. The CDR3 loop is CAISESGYGQGETQYF. Written as DNA, the CDR3 is TGTGCCATCAGTGAGTCAGGTTATGGACAGGGCGAGACCCAGTACTTC.

This rearrangement joins TRBV6-5 to TRBJ2-1; D tentatively fits TRBD1 or TRBD2 (5 bases each). V lost 5 bases to trimming and J lost 0 bases, with 11 bases between them. Germline CDR1 MNHEY, CDR2 SVGAGI. CDR3 length equals 15 residues. The CDR3, as DNA: TGTGCCAGCAGTGGGGGAAGGAGCTCCTACAATGAGCAGTTCTTC. Translating it yields CASSGGRSSYNEQFF.